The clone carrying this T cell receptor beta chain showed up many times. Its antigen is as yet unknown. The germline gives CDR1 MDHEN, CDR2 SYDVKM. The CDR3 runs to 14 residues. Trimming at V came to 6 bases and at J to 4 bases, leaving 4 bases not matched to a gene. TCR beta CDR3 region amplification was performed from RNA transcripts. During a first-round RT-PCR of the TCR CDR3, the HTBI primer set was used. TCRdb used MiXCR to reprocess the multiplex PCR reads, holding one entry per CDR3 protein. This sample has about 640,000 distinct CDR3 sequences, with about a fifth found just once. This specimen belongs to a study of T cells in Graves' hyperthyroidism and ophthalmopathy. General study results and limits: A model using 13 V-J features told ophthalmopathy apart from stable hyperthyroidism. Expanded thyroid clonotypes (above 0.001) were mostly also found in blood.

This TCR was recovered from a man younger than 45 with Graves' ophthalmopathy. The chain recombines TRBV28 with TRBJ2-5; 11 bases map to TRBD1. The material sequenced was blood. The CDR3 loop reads CASSPDRGRETQYF. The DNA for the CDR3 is TGTGCCAGCAGCCCGGACAGGGGGCGAGAGACCCAGTACTTC. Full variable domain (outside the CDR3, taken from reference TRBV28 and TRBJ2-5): DVKVTQSSRYLVKRTGEKVFLECVQDMDHENMFWYRQDPGLGLRLIYFSYDVKMKEKGDIPEGYSVSREKKERFSLILESASTNQTSMYLCASSPDRGRETQYFGPGTRLLVL.